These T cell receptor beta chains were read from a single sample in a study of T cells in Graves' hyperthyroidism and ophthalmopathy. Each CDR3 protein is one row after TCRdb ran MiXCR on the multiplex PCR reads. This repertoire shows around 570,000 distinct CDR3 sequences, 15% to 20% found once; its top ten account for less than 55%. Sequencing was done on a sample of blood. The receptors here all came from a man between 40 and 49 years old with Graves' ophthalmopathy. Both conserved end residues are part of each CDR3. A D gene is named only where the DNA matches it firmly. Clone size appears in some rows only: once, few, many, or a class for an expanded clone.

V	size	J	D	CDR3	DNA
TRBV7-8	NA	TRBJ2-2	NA	CASSLARVAGELFF	TGTGCCAGCAGCTTAGCCAGGGTCGCCGGGGAGCTGTTTTTT
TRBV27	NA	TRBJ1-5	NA	CASGYSNQPQRF	TGTGCCAGCGGTTATAGCAATCAGCCCCAGCGTTTT
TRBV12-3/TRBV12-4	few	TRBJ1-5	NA	CASSFPGNEGQPQHF	TGTGCCAGCAGTTTCCCGGGGAATGAGGGTCAGCCCCAGCATTTT
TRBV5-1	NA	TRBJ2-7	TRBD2	CASSLSLAGDHEQYF	TGCGCCAGCAGCTTGTCTCTAGCGGGAGACCACGAGCAGTACTTC
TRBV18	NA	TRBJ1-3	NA	CASSPAGRGNTIYF	TGTGCCAGCTCACCCGCGGGGAGGGGAAACACCATATATTTT
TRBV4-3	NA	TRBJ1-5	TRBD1	CASSQEGTGDQPQHF	TGCGCCAGCAGCCAAGAGGGGACAGGGGATCAGCCCCAGCATTTT
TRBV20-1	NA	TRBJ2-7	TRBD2	CSARGTGTSGRGGYEQYF	TGCAGTGCTAGAGGCACCGGGACTAGCGGGAGAGGTGGTTACGAGCAGTACTTC
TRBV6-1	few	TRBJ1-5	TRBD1	CATKLGQADNQPQHF	TGTGCCACCAAATTGGGACAGGCCGACAATCAGCCCCAGCATTTT
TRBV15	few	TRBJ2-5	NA	CATSRRQGQETQYF	TGTGCCACCAGCAGACGGCAGGGTCAAGAGACCCAGTACTTC
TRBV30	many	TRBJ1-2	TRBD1	CARTTGTGARSDGYTF	TGTGCCCGGACGACCGGGACAGGGGCTAGGAGTGATGGCTACACCTTC
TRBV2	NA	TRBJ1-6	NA	CASSQSRERASYNSPLHF	TGTGCCAGCAGTCAATCAAGGGAGAGGGCCTCCTATAATTCACCCCTCCACTTT
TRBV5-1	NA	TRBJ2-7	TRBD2	CASSSTSGRTYEQYF	TGCGCCAGCAGCTCCACTAGCGGGAGAACCTACGAGCAGTACTTC
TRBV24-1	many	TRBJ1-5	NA	CATSDLQGDPATNQPQHF	TGTGCCACCAGTGATTTGCAGGGCGACCCAGCCACAAATCAGCCCCAGCATTTT
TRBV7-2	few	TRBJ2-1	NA	CASSSDPSTGGEQFF	TGTGCCAGCAGCTCCGATCCTAGCACGGGGGGCGAGCAGTTCTTC
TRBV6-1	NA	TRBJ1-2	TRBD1	CASSEAQGARGYTF	TGTGCCAGCAGTGAAGCCCAGGGGGCTCGAGGCTACACCTTC
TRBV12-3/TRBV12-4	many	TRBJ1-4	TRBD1	CASNLAGTANEKLFF	TGTGCCAGCAACCTCGCCGGGACAGCTAATGAAAAACTGTTTTTT
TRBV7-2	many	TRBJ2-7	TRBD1	CASSDRGGSYEQYF	TGTGCCAGCAGTGACAGGGGGGGCTCCTACGAGCAGTACTTC
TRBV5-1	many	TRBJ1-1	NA	CASSLAGGVNTEAFF	TGCGCCAGCAGCTTGGCGGGGGGAGTGAACACTGAAGCTTTCTTT
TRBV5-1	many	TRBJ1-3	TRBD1	CASSLEPRGQGNTIYF	TGCGCCAGCAGCTTGGAGCCCAGGGGGCAAGGAAACACCATATATTTT
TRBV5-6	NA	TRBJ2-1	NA	CASSPWAGSYNEQFF	TGTGCCAGCTCCCCCTGGGCGGGCTCCTACAATGAGCAGTTCTTC
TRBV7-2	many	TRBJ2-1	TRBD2	CASSLVAGSYEQFF	TGTGCCAGCAGCTTAGTAGCGGGGTCGTATGAGCAGTTCTTC
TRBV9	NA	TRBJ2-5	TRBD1	CASSVGDRARETQYF	TGTGCCAGCAGCGTCGGGGACAGGGCTCGGGAGACCCAGTACTTC
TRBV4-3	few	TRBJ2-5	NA	CASSQVGGGETQYF	TGCGCCAGCAGCCAAGTTGGGGGTGGGGAGACCCAGTACTTC
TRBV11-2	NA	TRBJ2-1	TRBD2	CASSSPGLAGDNEQFF	TGTGCCAGCAGCAGCCCGGGACTAGCGGGAGACAATGAGCAGTTCTTC
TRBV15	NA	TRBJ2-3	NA	CAASFRRGGDTQYF	TGTGCCGCCAGCTTCCGACGGGGCGGAGATACGCAGTATTTT
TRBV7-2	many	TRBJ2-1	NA	CASSLASGSNEQFF	TGTGCCAGCAGCTTAGCGTCGGGGTCCAATGAGCAGTTCTTC
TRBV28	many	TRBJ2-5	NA	CASSSYRETQYF	TGTGCCAGCAGTTCTTACCGGGAGACCCAGTACTTC
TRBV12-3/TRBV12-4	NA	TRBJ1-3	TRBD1	CASSLASGTGLEDTIYF	TGTGCCAGCAGTTTAGCCTCCGGGACAGGGTTGGAAGACACCATATATTTT
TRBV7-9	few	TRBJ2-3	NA	CASSLAIDSKAQYF	TGTGCCAGCAGCTTAGCCATCGACAGTAAAGCACAGTATTTT
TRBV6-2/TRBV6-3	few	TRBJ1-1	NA	CASSYGPGQGGTEAFF	TGTGCCAGCAGTTACGGGCCGGGGCAGGGTGGGACTGAAGCTTTCTTT
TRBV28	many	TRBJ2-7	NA	CASSLLAHEQYF	TGTGCCAGCAGTTTACTGGCCCACGAGCAGTACTTC
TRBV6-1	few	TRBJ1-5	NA	CASSETRQGNQPQHF	TGTGCCAGCAGTGAAACCAGACAGGGCAATCAGCCCCAGCATTTT
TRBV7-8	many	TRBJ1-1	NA	CASSLVRGMNTEAFF	TGTGCCAGCAGCTTAGTTCGCGGCATGAACACTGAAGCTTTCTTT
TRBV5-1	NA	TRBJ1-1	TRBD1	CASSPDRGLLAEAFF	TGCGCCAGCAGCCCGGACAGGGGCCTACTTGCTGAAGCTTTCTTT
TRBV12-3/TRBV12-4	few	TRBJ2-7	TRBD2	CASSFSSGSTEQYF	TGTGCCAGCAGTTTCTCTAGCGGGAGTACGGAGCAGTACTTC
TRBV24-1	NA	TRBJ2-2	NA	CATSDSGHNTGELFF	TGTGCCACCAGTGATAGTGGACACAACACCGGGGAGCTGTTTTTT
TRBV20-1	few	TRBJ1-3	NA	CSALGAFSGNTIYF	TGCAGTGCCCTGGGGGCTTTCTCTGGAAACACCATATATTTT
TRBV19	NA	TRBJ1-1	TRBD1	CASSIGGTGGARTEAFF	TGTGCCAGTAGTATAGGCGGGACAGGGGGCGCGAGGACTGAAGCTTTCTTT
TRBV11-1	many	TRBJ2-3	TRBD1	CASSDPGQGATDTQYF	TGTGCCAGCAGCGACCCGGGACAGGGGGCCACAGATACGCAGTATTTT
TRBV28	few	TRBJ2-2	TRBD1	CASSSDRGINTGELFF	TGTGCCAGCAGCTCTGACAGGGGGATAAACACCGGGGAGCTGTTTTTT
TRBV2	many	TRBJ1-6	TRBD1	CASMRGQGNSPLHF	TGTGCCAGCATGAGGGGACAGGGGAATTCACCCCTCCACTTT
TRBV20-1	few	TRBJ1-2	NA	CSARDGGGYGYTF	TGCAGTGCTAGAGACGGGGGCGGGTATGGCTACACCTTC
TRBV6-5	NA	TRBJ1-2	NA	CASSYSIRRPYGYTF	TGTGCCAGCAGTTACTCGATCAGGCGGCCCTATGGCTACACCTTC
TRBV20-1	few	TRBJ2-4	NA	CSATTPPTAKNIQYF	TGCAGTGCCACGACGCCTCCGACAGCCAAAAACATTCAGTACTTC
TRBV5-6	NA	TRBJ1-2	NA	CASSTDSGFGYGYTF	TGTGCCAGCAGCACAGACTCAGGCTTCGGGTATGGCTACACCTTC
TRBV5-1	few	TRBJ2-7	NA	CASSEPGRRTTYEQYF	TGTGCCAGCAGCGAACCGGGACGCAGGACTACCTACGAGCAGTACTTC
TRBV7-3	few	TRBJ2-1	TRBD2	CASSSTSGGAPNEQFF	TGTGCCAGCAGCTCTACTAGCGGGGGGGCTCCCAATGAGCAGTTCTTC
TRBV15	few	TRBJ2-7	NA	CATSRDLMDSYEQYF	TGTGCCACCAGCAGAGATTTAATGGACTCCTACGAGCAGTACTTC
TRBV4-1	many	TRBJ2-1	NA	CASSQDLGDLTYNEQFF	TGCGCCAGCAGCCAAGATCTAGGGGACTTGACCTACAATGAGCAGTTCTTC
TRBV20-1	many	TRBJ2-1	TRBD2	CSARGTSGSSYNEQFF	TGCAGTGCTAGGGGGACTAGCGGAAGCTCCTACAATGAGCAGTTCTTC
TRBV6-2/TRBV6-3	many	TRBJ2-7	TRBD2	CASSREAGNSYEQYF	TGTGCCAGCAGTAGAGAAGCGGGAAACTCCTACGAGCAGTACTTC
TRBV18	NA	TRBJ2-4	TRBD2	CASSPFGLAGQPVAKNIQYF	TGTGCCAGCTCACCATTCGGACTAGCGGGACAACCCGTAGCCAAAAACATTCAGTACTTC
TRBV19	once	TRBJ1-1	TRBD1	CANKSGQGASGTEAFF	TGTGCCAATAAGTCAGGTCAGGGGGCGTCTGGGACTGAAGCTTTCTTT
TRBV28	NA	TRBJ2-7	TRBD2	CASSFPFTGTSEQYF	TGTGCCAGCAGTTTTCCCTTTACCGGGACTAGCGAGCAGTACTTC
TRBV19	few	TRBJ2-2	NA	CASRPDPREAGELFF	TGTGCCAGTAGACCGGACCCGAGGGAGGCGGGGGAGCTGTTTTTT
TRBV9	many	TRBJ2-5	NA	CASSVGGAEAETQYF	TGTGCCAGCAGCGTGGGCGGAGCCGAGGCTGAGACCCAGTACTTC
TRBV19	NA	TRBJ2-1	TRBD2	CASSIILREGQQFF	TGTGCCAGTAGTATTATATTGCGGGAGGGCCAGCAGTTCTTC
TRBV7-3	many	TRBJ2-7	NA	CASSSRGGKQYF	TGTGCCAGCAGCTCTCGAGGAGGCAAGCAGTACTTC
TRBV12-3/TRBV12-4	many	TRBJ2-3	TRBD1	CASSLAVGGQDLSTQYF	TGTGCCAGCAGTTTAGCAGTGGGGGGACAGGACTTGAGTACGCAGTATTTT
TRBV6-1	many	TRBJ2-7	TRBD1	CASSFPRDRGQRIYEQYF	TGTGCCAGCAGTTTCCCCCGGGACAGGGGGCAAAGAATCTACGAGCAGTACTTC